The clone carrying this T cell receptor beta chain was counted many times. CDR1 is MDHEN and CDR2 is SYDVKM in the germline V gene. Trimming took 5 bases from V and 0 from J; bases not matched to a gene: 9. This CDR3 comprises 16 residues. The TCR cDNA carried a universal primer site and UMIs from 5'RACE template switching. TCRdb independently ran MiXCR on the 5' RACE reads; one entry per CDR3 protein. The sample lists more than 200,000 distinct CDR3 sequences; 3.6% were seen once. This record belongs to a study of T cells after yellow fever vaccination. The specimen comprised PBMCs, sampled 15 days after the yellow fever booster vaccination. The TCR originated in a man younger than 35 who received the YFV17D yellow fever vaccine. The J gene is TRBJ1-1, the V gene TRBV28; TRBD1 matches at 7 bases. CDR3 loop: CASSLQTGFVNTEAFF. The CDR3 bases are TGTGCCAGCAGTCTTCAGACAGGGTTTGTGAACACTGAAGCTTTCTTT. The full variable domain, in which reference TRBV28 and TRBJ1-1 provide the parts outside the CDR3, is DVKVTQSSRYLVKRTGEKVFLECVQDMDHENMFWYRQDPGLGLRLIYFSYDVKMKEKGDIPEGYSVSREKKERFSLILESASTNQTSMYLCASSLQTGFVNTEAFFGQGTRLTVV.